These 32 T cell receptor beta chains share one sample of origin, sequenced in a study of OX40 agonist ivuxolimab in advanced cancers. The library was obtained by the immunoSEQ multiplex PCR assay. In its TCRdb copy, this immuneACCESS table keeps in-frame sequences only and misses some clones. Where compared with another copy, unresolved V genes explain less than half of these, and the others have no known cause. Across this sample there are roughly 18,000 clones, with 55% to 75% seen only once. About 24% of the sample lies in the top ten. The sequenced sample was CD4+ or CD8+ T cells sorted from blood, obtained in a trial of the OX40 agonist ivuxolimab. These receptors all stem from an adult with an advanced solid tumor such as melanoma, head and neck, liver or kidney cancer.

This clone was seen just once. This chain connects TRBV5-4 to TRBJ2-7, with D perhaps matching TRBD1 (6 bases). CDR3 length equals 14 residues. Germline V lookup: CDR1 SGHNT, CDR2 YYREEE (reference sequence). The V and J ends lost 0 bases and 2 bases respectively, with 9 bases between them. The CDR3: CASSLVQGPYEQYF. CDR3 sequence (DNA): TGTGCCAGCAGCTTGGTCCAGGGGCCCTACGAGCAGTACTTC.

The J gene is TRBJ2-3, the V gene TRBV7-9; no clear D gene. V dropped 6 bases and J dropped 4 bases, with 14 bases sitting between them. Germline values: CDR1 SEHNR, CDR2 FQNEAQ (reference sequence). The CDR3 contains 14 residues. This CDR3 is CASRTWNSADTQYF. CDR3 bases: TGTGCCAGCAGGACGTGGAATTCGGCAGATACGCAGTATTTT.

V is TRBV7-9 and J is TRBJ2-5, with 7 nucleotides matching TRBD1. V shed 4 bases, J shed 5 bases, and the junction held 10 bases outside the gene matches. The CDR3 consists of 15 residues. Germline V gene sequence: CDR1 SEHNR, CDR2 FQNEAQ (reference sequence). The CDR3 bases are TGTGCCAGCAGCTCCGATGAGTTCAGGGGGGAGACCCAGTACTTC. This encodes CASSSDEFRGETQYF.

This chain connects TRBV7-6 to TRBJ2-5; TRBD2 is a possible D gene (5 bases). The germline V gene has CDR1 SGHVS and CDR2 FNYEAQ. The CDR3 runs to 17 residues. The V end lost 0 bases, the J end lost 3 bases, and 17 bases lay between the germline ends. The CDR3 DNA sequence: TGTGCCAGCAGCTTAGCGAGGAGGTATGGTCAAGAAGAGACCCAGTACTTC. Translating gives CASSLARRYGQEETQYF. Looking up the rest from reference TRBV7-6 and TRBJ2-5 gives the full variable domain: GAGVSQSPRYKVTKRGQDVALRCDPISGHVSLYWYRQALGQGPEFLTYFNYEAQQDKSGLPNDRFSAERPEGSISTLTIQRTEQRDSAMYRCASSLARRYGQEETQYFGPGTRLLVL.

The chain joins TRBV7-8 to TRBJ2-2; either TRBD1 or TRBD2 may fit D (5 bases each). The CDR3 loop spans 15 amino acids. The V end was cut by 2 bases, the J end by 5 bases, with 12 bases between. Per germline, CDR1 SGHVS and CDR2 FQNEAQ. CDR3 sequence reads: CASSLFGGGTGELFF. The CDR3 region has the DNA TGTGCCAGCAGCTTATTTGGGGGTGGAACCGGGGAGCTGTTTTTT.

The chain has TRBV6-5 and TRBJ1-1; TRBD1 agrees at 9 bases. The CDR3 runs 13 residues. The V gene's germline CDR1 is MNHEY and CDR2 SVGAGI. The V and J ends lost 8 bases and 7 bases, in that order; junction bases with no gene match: 8. The CDR3 spells CASAPGTGYEAFF. The DNA for the CDR3 is TGTGCCAGCGCTCCCGGGACAGGGTATGAAGCTTTCTTT.

V usage is TRBV11-2 and J usage is TRBJ2-1; TRBD2 aligns across 13 bases. Germline V gene sequence: CDR1 SGHAT, CDR2 FQNNGV. The CDR3 is 16 amino acids. J was trimmed by 15 bases and V by 2 bases; bases with no gene match: 13. The CDR3 DNA reads TGTGCCAGCAGCTTATCCCGACTAGCGGGGGGTTCCTATCGGTTCTTC. Its translation: CASSLSRLAGGSYRFF.

V and J are TRBV30 and TRBJ2-7; 8 bases align to TRBD1. Germline CDR1 and CDR2: GTSNPN and SVGIG (reference sequence). V dropped 3 bases and J dropped 0; count of bases not matched to a gene: 1. This CDR3 contains 13 residues. CDR3 in DNA: TGTGCCTGGAGGGGACAGGCCTCCTACGAGCAGTACTTC. Residues: CAWRGQASYEQYF.

This rearrangement joins TRBV9 to TRBJ2-7; 8 bases line up with TRBD2. The CDR3 loop spans 17 amino acids. The germline V gene has CDR1 SGDLS and CDR2 YYNGEE. After removal of 1 base from V and 3 bases from J, the junction contained 12 bases not matched to a gene. The CDR3 protein is CASSVREVLAGDYEQYF. For the CDR3, the DNA is TGTGCCAGCAGCGTAAGGGAGGTCCTAGCGGGCGACTACGAGCAGTACTTC.

The V and J genes are TRBV11-3 and TRBJ1-6; D remains unclear. Germline values: CDR1 SGHNT, CDR2 YENEEA. The CDR3 has 15 residues. Trimming took off 1 base at V and 10 bases at J, with 14 bases between the two ends. The chain's CDR3 is CASSLAPGENSPLHF. The CDR3, as DNA: TGTGCCAGCAGCTTAGCACCCGGGGAAAACTCACCCCTCCACTTT.

In this sample, this clone turned up once. The chain recombines TRBV2 with TRBJ2-7, with D tentatively TRBD2 (5 bases). The germline gives CDR1 SNHLY, CDR2 FYNNEI. The CDR3 has 14 amino acids. Trimming removed 6 bases at V and 5 bases at J, with 17 bases between. CDR3 coding DNA: TGTGCCAGCAGCACCCGGGATCCCTTCCACGAGCAGTACTTC. Protein sequence: CASSTRDPFHEQYF.

The CDR3 nucleotides are TGTGCCAGCAGCTTAGAAGCGGGGGGCCAATACGAGCAGTACTTC. This codes for CASSLEAGGQYEQYF. V is TRBV7-9 and J is TRBJ2-7, with 9 bases matching TRBD2. This CDR3 contains 15 residues. J was trimmed by 4 bases and V by 1 base; bases with no gene match: 5. From germline, CDR1 is SEHNR and CDR2 FQNEAQ (reference sequence). Combining the CDR3 with reference TRBV7-9 and TRBJ2-7 gives the whole variable domain DTGVSQNPRHKITKRGQNVTFRCDPISEHNRLYWYRQTLGQGPEFLTYFQNEAQLEKSRLLSDRFSAERPKGSFSTLEIQRTEQGDSAMYLCASSLEAGGQYEQYFGPGTRLTVT.

V usage is TRBV13 and J usage is TRBJ2-4, with 9 bases aligning to TRBD1. Per germline, CDR1 PRHDT and CDR2 FYEKMQ (reference sequence). The CDR3 is made up of 15 amino acids. Unmatched junction bases numbered 7, after V lost 5 bases and J lost 5 bases. The CDR3 DNA follows: TGTGCCAGCAGCCCCCTAGGGACAGGGCAAAACATTCAGTACTTC. Translated, it gives CASSPLGTGQNIQYF.

V is TRBV25-1 and J is TRBJ1-1; D gene unclear. CDR1 MGHDK and CDR2 SYGVNS come from the germline V gene. The V end lost 7 bases, the J end lost 8 bases, and 8 bases lay between the germline ends. This CDR3 spans 10 amino acids. CDR3 coding DNA: TGTGCCAGCACGGGCCTCGAAGCTTTCTTT. It encodes CASTGLEAFF.

The genes are TRBV2 and TRBJ2-1; TRBD1 matches at 7 bases. V lost 4 bases, J lost 7 bases, and 7 bases stayed unmatched. In germline, CDR1 is SNHLY, CDR2 FYNNEI. The CDR3 is 14 residues long. CDR3: CASSGAGGRNEQFF. The CDR3 DNA follows: TGTGCCAGCAGTGGGGCAGGGGGAAGGAATGAGCAGTTCTTC.

This clone has just a few counts. J is TRBJ1-5 and V is TRBV27; D might be TRBD1 (5 bases). This CDR3 has 14 residues. V lost 5 bases to trimming and J lost 0 bases, with 8 bases between them. Germline CDR1 MNHEY, CDR2 SMNVEV (reference sequence). The CDR3, as DNA: TGTGCCAGCAGTCCCGGACATAGCAATCAGCCCCAGCATTTT. Its protein is CASSPGHSNQPQHF.

The rearrangement uses TRBV10-3 and TRBJ2-5; 7 nucleotides match TRBD1. CDR1 ENHRY and CDR2 SYGVKD come from the germline V gene. The J segment lost 2 bases and the V segment lost 4 bases, leaving 7 bases of the junction unmatched. The CDR3 covers 15 residues. CDR3 amino acids: CAISAQGQKQETQYF. CDR3 in DNA: TGTGCCATCAGTGCCCAGGGACAGAAGCAAGAGACCCAGTACTTC.

The rearrangement uses TRBV9 and TRBJ2-3; possibly TRBD2 for D (6 bases). Trimming took off 7 bases at V and 2 bases at J, with 17 bases between the two ends. CDR1 SGDLS and CDR2 YYNGEE come from the germline V gene. The CDR3 covers 15 residues. The CDR3 DNA is TGTGCCAGCGCCTTCGGCCTAGCGAACACAGATACGCAGTATTTT. Translated: CASAFGLANTDTQYF.

V and J are TRBV5-1 and TRBJ2-1; 7 nucleotides line up with TRBD2. V trimming: 7 bases; J trimming: 5 bases; junction bases outside the gene matches: 9. Germline CDR1 is SGHRS and CDR2 is YFSETQ. The CDR3 is 14 amino acids. Here the CDR3 reads CASSRAGENNEQFF. The CDR3, as DNA: TGCGCCAGCTCAAGGGCGGGGGAGAACAATGAGCAGTTCTTC.

The chain recombines TRBV2 with TRBJ1-5; D might be TRBD1 (6 bases). Trimming cost V 0 bases and J 5 bases, with 14 bases left between them. CDR1 and CDR2 (germline): SNHLY, FYNNEI. The CDR3 consists of 16 residues. Here the CDR3 reads CASSEALHRADQPQHF. The CDR3, as DNA: TGTGCCAGCAGTGAAGCGCTTCACAGGGCGGATCAGCCCCAGCATTTT.

Details on this clone: A much larger clone differs by one base, so this may be a read error. The V gene is TRBV29-1, the J gene TRBJ2-2; unclear D gene. V lost 4 bases and J 6 bases, leaving 9 bases between the germline ends. Germline loops: CDR1 SQVTM, CDR2 ANQGSEA. This CDR3 has 12 residues. CDR3 sequence (DNA): TGCAGCGTTGTTAAGGTGGCCGGGGAGCTGTTTTTT. Encoded protein: CSVVKVAGELFF.

The rearrangement uses TRBV4-3 and TRBJ2-6; 8 bases map to TRBD2. CDR1 and CDR2 from the germline V gene are LGHNA and YSLEER. The CDR3 is 17 residues long. The trim removed 0 bases at V and 1 base at J, leaving 2 bases unmatched. The CDR3 DNA follows: TGCGCCAGCAGCCAAGACGGGAGGGGGTCTGGGGCCAACGTCCTGACTTTC. Encoded protein: CASSQDGRGSGANVLTF.

This clone was seen only a few times. This chain joins TRBV23-1 and TRBJ2-6; tentatively, D is TRBD1 or TRBD2 (5 bases each). TRBV23-1 is an ORF for which the function is uncertain. The length of the CDR3 is 17 residues. V dropped 4 bases and J dropped 0 bases, with 13 bases sitting between them. This chain's CDR3 is CASSPWWGSSGANVLTF. The CDR3, as DNA: TGCGCCAGCAGTCCCTGGTGGGGGTCCTCTGGGGCCAACGTCCTGACTTTC.

V and J are TRBV5-4 and TRBJ1-1; D is unresolved. V lost 0 bases and J lost 0, with 9 bases in between. The V gene's germline CDR1 is SGHNT and CDR2 YYREEE (reference sequence). There are 15 residues in the CDR3. CDR3 sequence (DNA): TGTGCCAGCAGCTTGGGAAGGGCTATGAACACTGAAGCTTTCTTT. This sequence encodes CASSLGRAMNTEAFF.

This clone was counted between two and nine times. The genes are TRBV7-9 and TRBJ2-2; no clear D. The germline CDR1 and CDR2 sequences are SEHNR and FQNEAQ (reference sequence). Trimming pared 5 bases from V and 3 bases from J, leaving 13 bases between. This CDR3 region has 15 residues. CDR3 protein: CASSPADGDTGELFF. The CDR3 nucleotides read TGTGCCAGCAGCCCCGCGGATGGGGACACCGGGGAGCTGTTTTTT.

This clone has a handful of counts. This chain joins TRBV7-9 and TRBJ2-5; D is undetermined. This CDR3 has 12 amino acids. Germline loops: CDR1 SEHNR, CDR2 FQNEAQ (reference sequence). Trimming took off 5 bases at V and 5 bases at J, with 9 bases between the two ends. CDR3 loop: CASSDPGETQYF. For the CDR3, the DNA is TGTGCCAGCAGCGATCCCGGGGAGACCCAGTACTTC.

The chain recombines TRBV28 with TRBJ1-1; D might be TRBD1 (5 bases). The CDR3 sequence is 13 residues long. Germline V CDR1 and CDR2: MDHEN, SYDVKM. V lost 8 bases and J 1 base, leaving 11 bases between the germline ends. The CDR3 is CASDPGRNTEAFF. The CDR3 DNA follows: TGTGCCAGCGATCCAGGGAGGAACACTGAAGCTTTCTTT.

V usage is TRBV6-5 and J usage is TRBJ2-1, with a possible D match to TRBD2 (5 bases). Germline values: CDR1 MNHEY, CDR2 SVGAGI. The CDR3 totals 12 residues. The ends were cut back, 6 bases at V and 10 bases at J, with 13 bases in the middle. The CDR3 loop reads CASRSRRGEQFF. The CDR3 DNA reads as TGTGCCAGCAGATCCCGCCGCGGGGAGCAGTTCTTC.

The genes are TRBV18 and TRBJ2-5; 7 bases fit TRBD1. The V gene's germline CDR1 is KGHSH and CDR2 LQKENI. Trimming took 0 bases from V and 5 from J; bases not matched to a gene: 9. CDR3 size: 16 residues. CDR3 coding DNA: TGTGCCAGCTCACCACCTTCCACAGGGGTTCGGGAGACCCAGTACTTC. The encoded protein is CASSPPSTGVRETQYF.

The gene calls are TRBV25-1 and TRBJ2-7, with 8 bases fitting TRBD1. This CDR3 region has 15 residues. The germline V gene has CDR1 MGHDK and CDR2 SYGVNS. V gave up 4 bases and J gave up 2 bases; unmatched junction bases: 7. CDR3 nucleotides: TGTGCCAGCAGTGCGAGTCCAGGGGGCGCCTACGAGCAGTACTTC. This codes for CASSASPGGAYEQYF.

J is TRBJ2-7 and V is TRBV15; tentative D call: TRBD2 (5 bases). Germline CDR1 reads LNHNV; CDR2 reads YYDKDF (reference sequence). This CDR3 contains 17 residues. Trimming stripped 0 bases from V and 7 bases from J, with 22 bases between. CDR3 region: CATSRDGERPPAGEQYF. CDR3 DNA: TGTGCCACCAGCAGAGACGGGGAGCGGCCCCCTGCCGGGGAGCAGTACTTC.

The CDR3 nucleotides are TGCAGCGCTCGCGGGACAGGGCAATATTTT. It specifies CSARGTGQYF. The chain joins TRBV29-1 to TRBJ2-3, with 9 nucleotides matching TRBD1. The CDR3 runs to 10 residues. Germline values: CDR1 SQVTM, CDR2 ANQGSEA. Trimming cost V 7 bases and J 15 bases; bases outside gene matches: 8.